This T cell receptor (beta chain) was recovered during a study of blood T cell repertoires in COVID-19 (dated by TCRdb to the early 2020s). Broadly, across the study: Samples covering the acute and convalescent phases of COVID-19 were provided by collaborators in the United States, Italy and Spain. Samples were obtained from the ongoing ImmuneRACE study (first 160 participants) and from about 1,300 subjects provided by 6 global collaborators. The dataset comprised deeply sampled blood TCRbeta repertoires from subjects exposed to, actively infected with, or recovered from COVID-19. The repertoires were released in a freely available public database intended as a resource for research on the immune response to SARS-CoV-2. The sample metadata nearly always contained a de-identified subject ID, COVID-19 status, age in years and sex. HLA class I and class II types, where available, came from metadata supplied by the sample provider rather than from assay-based typing. The prospective study material was composed of cDNA or gDNA derived from T cells, B-cell-depleted T cells, or PBMCs. Beyond this particular receptor, the publication reports: The quantity of clinical and demographic metadata differed by source and by participant and was supplied without curation.

Whole blood was collected in K2EDTA tubes by collaborating institutions according to the institutions' own protocols. For TCRbeta analysis, collaborators shipped samples as frozen whole blood, isolated PBMCs, or DNA extracted from either of those sample types. In the germline V gene, CDR1 corresponds to KGHSH and CDR2 to LQKENI. The CDR3 runs 15 amino acids, cysteine and phenylalanine included. Only the CDR3 DNA is retained, 45 bases long and in frame from the first base. Trimming costs V 2 bases and J 0 bases, and their ends lie 11 bases apart. Of note for this clone: This receptor's antigen is unknown. No much larger clonotype is one base removed from it; base qualities were not supplied.

The immunoSEQ Assay, a bias-controlled multiplex PCR, was used to amplify TCRbeta CDR3 regions from genomic DNA. In the original analysis: Within the assay, amplification of reference gene primers was used to estimate how many nucleated cells each sample contained. To quantify the absolute abundance of each unique TCRbeta CDR3 rearrangement, sequence reads were collapsed and filtered. For each sample, productive Simpson clonality was calculated as the square root of Simpson's diversity index over productive rearrangements. TCRdb's version of the immuneACCESS table is confined to in-frame rearrangements and falls short of the full clone set. An unresolved V gene accounts for under half of the shortfall where checked; the remainder is of unknown origin. V and J calls and clone size are given by that table; D and trimming were obtained from the DNA. Present in this sample are around 340,000 clones, around 82% of which were seen just once. The biggest ten clones account for 2.5% to 3% of the sample.

The rearrangement joined TRBV18 to TRBJ2-7; D gene: possibly TRBD2, on 5 matching bases. The source material was peripheral blood. The clonotype comes from a man aged 25-45 years with active or convalescent COVID-19. CDR3 protein: CASSPGPGSSYEQYF. The nucleotide sequence is given as TGTGCCAGCTCACCAGGTCCGGGATCCTCCTACGAGCAGTACTTC.